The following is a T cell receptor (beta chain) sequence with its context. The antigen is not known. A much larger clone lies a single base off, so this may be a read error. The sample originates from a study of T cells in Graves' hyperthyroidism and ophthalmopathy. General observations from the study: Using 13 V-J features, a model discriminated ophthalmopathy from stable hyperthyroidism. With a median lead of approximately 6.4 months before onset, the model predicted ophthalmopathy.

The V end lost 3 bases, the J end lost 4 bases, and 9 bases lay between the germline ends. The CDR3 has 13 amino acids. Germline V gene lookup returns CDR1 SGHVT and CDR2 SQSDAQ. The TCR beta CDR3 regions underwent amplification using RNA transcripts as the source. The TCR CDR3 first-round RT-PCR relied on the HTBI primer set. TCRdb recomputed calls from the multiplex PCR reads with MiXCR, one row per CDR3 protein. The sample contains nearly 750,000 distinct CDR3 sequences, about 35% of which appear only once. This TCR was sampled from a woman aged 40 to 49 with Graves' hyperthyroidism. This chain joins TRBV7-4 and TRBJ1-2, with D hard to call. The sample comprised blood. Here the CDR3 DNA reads TGTGCCAGCAGCTTCCAGAGGACCTATGGCTACACCTTC. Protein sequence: CASSFQRTYGYTF.